What follows describes a single TCR beta chain. The entry originates in a study of shared clonotypes between healthy human individuals. On the study more broadly: Each donor contributed plates that comprised three CD4 naive, three CD4 memory, two CD8 naive and one CD8 memory.

The V end lost 6 bases, the J end lost 3 bases, and 15 bases lay between the germline ends. The CDR3 totals 14 residues. Germline values: CDR1 MNHEY, CDR2 SMNVEV (reference sequence). Terminally differentiated effector memory CD45RA+ cells were excluded from the naive CD8 cells, which were CD45RO-negative and positively selected for CCR7. All participating donors were Caucasian adults from Nashville, Tennessee. Clones were sequenced by immunoSEQ multiplex PCR, and TCRdb holds only the in-frame ones, with some missing. The profile shows about 2.1 million clones, about 93% of them singletons. Sequenced: naive CD8+ T cells from PBMCs. V and J are TRBV27 and TRBJ2-7; D gene uncertain. This sequence originates from a man younger than 30 in good health. Some clones in this sample may be carry-over from other donors' samples. CDR3 bases: TGTGCCAGCAGCCTACTTAACCAGCACTACGAGCAGTACTTC. This translates into CASSLLNQHYEQYF.